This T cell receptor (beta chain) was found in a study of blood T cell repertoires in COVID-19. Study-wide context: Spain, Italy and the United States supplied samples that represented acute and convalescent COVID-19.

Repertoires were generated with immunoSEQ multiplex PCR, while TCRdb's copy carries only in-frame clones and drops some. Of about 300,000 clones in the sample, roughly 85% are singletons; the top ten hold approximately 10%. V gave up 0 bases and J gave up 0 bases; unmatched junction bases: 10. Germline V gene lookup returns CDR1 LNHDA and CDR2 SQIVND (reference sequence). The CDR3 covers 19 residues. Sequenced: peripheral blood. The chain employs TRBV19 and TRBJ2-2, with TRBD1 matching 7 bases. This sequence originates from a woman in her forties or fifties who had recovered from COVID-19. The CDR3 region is CASSIDRYRGLTNTGELFF. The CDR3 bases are TGTGCCAGTAGTATAGATCGATACAGGGGCCTTACGAACACCGGGGAGCTGTTTTTT.